This T cell receptor beta chain was obtained from a study of blood T cell repertoires in COVID-19. The sample holds one count of this clone. Generated by immunoSEQ multiplex PCR, the TCRdb table keeps only in-frame clones and is missing some. The data contain more than 95,000 clones, around 83% of them singletons. This CDR3 has 17 amino acids. The V gene end was trimmed by 4 bases and the J gene end by 5 bases; junction bases not matched to a gene: 15. Germline loops: CDR1 SGDLS, CDR2 YYNGEE. The source of this sequence is a man in his 60s with acute or convalescent COVID-19. Sequenced: peripheral blood. This chain joins TRBV9 and TRBJ2-5; TRBD2 agrees at 9 bases. The CDR3 spells CASSRTGLAAQGETQYF. CDR3 DNA: TGTGCCAGCAGCCGGACGGGACTAGCCGCGCAGGGGGAGACCCAGTACTTC.